This TCR beta chain was sequenced in a study of lymphopenia after photon versus proton radiotherapy. Points from the study as a whole: After the lymphocyte nadir, photon-treated repertoires showed oligoclonal expansion, especially of CD8+ Temra cells.

The CDR3 contains 16 residues. The germline V and J ends were trimmed by 3 bases and 1 base, with 10 bases remaining between them. The germline CDR1 and CDR2 sequences are LNHDA and SQIVND (reference sequence). Remarks on this clone: Its antigen is not known.

Data came from immunoSEQ multiplex PCR; TCRdb stores just in-frame clones and leaves some out. The table records under 30,000 clones, over 85% of them present only once. The gene calls are TRBV19 and TRBJ2-6; D is unresolved. Here the sequenced sample was peripheral blood, taken from a patient treated with photon-based radiotherapy. The clonotype originates from a woman aged 45-65 years with cholangiocarcinoma. CDR3 nucleotides: TGTGCCAGTAGTATTTGGTTGGGGTCTGGGGCCAACGTCCTGACTTTC. It codes for CASSIWLGSGANVLTF. Full variable domain (missing parts from reference TRBV19 and TRBJ2-6): DGGITQSPKYLFRKEGQNVTLSCEQNLNHDAMYWYRQDPGQGLRLIYYSQIVNDFQKGDIAEGYSVSREKKESFPLTVTSAQKNPTAFYLCASSIWLGSGANVLTFGAGSRLTVL.